These 26 T cell receptor beta chains were sequenced from one sample in a study of molecular identifiers for immune sequencing clone quantification. MiXCR was run by TCRdb on the PCR reads, yielding one entry per CDR3 protein. The sample lists 60,000 to 70,000 distinct CDR3 sequences; under 20% were seen once. Sequenced sample: naive CD8+ T cells from blood, with Jurkat cell RNA spiked in. Indicated subset: FACS-sorted CD8+CD4-CCR7+CD45RA+ naive T cells. The source of these receptors is a human donor in good health. Some libraries in this study had Jurkat cell RNA spiked in.

This clonotype has a count of ten or more. This chain links TRBV6-5 with TRBJ2-7; the match to TRBD1 covers 7 bases. The junction had 5 bases not matched to a gene; V was cut back by 7 bases and J by 2 bases. Germline CDR1 reads MNHEY; CDR2 reads SVGAGI. This CDR3 is built from 13 residues. The CDR3 DNA reads TGTGCCAGCACAGGGGGATTTCCCTACGAGCAGTACTTC. This translates into CASTGGFPYEQYF.

This clonotype was observed at least ten times. The DNA for the CDR3 is TGCAGCGTTGTTCGAAGCGGGAGAAGCTACAATGAGCAGTTCTTC. This gives the protein CSVVRSGRSYNEQFF. The V gene is TRBV29-1, the J gene TRBJ2-1; 8 bases are a match to TRBD2. The CDR3 sequence is 15 residues long. The V gene's germline CDR1 is SQVTM and CDR2 ANQGSEA. The junction had 8 bases not matched to a gene; V was cut back by 4 bases and J by 3 bases.

On this clonotype: With a much larger clone just one base away, this may be a read error. The chain couples TRBV15 to TRBJ2-3, with D perhaps matching TRBD1 or TRBD2 (5 bases each). The germline V and J ends were trimmed by 1 base and 8 bases, with 13 bases remaining between them. The CDR3 consists of 14 residues. Germline lookup yields CDR1 LNHNV and CDR2 YYDKDF (reference sequence). The CDR3 DNA reads as TGTGCCACCAGCAGAGTGGGGACCTTCGCTACGCAGTATTTT. Protein sequence: CATSRVGTFATQYF.

There are a few counts of this clonotype. At one boundary the junction diverges from the germline segment, which might be a read error. CDR3 in DNA: TGTGCCAGCAGCTTGGTGGTGGCTAGCGGGGGGCCCTACAATGAGCAGTTCTTC. This gives the protein CASSLVVASGGPYNEQFF. The chain uses TRBV5-3 and TRBJ2-1; 11 bases fit TRBD2. TRBV5-3 is labeled an ORF, and its function is uncertain. There are 18 residues in the CDR3.

The rearrangement uses TRBV11-2 and TRBJ2-2, with 8 bases that match TRBD1. The germline gives CDR1 SGHAT, CDR2 FQNNGV. The V segment lost 4 bases and the J segment 2 bases; nucleotides outside the gene matches: 6. The CDR3 is 16 amino acids. CDR3 sequence (DNA): TGTGCCAGCAGCTCCCGGACAGGGACAAACACCGGGGAGCTGTTTTTT. Its protein product is CASSSRTGTNTGELFF.

This clonotype was recorded a few times. The chain has TRBV19 and TRBJ2-5, with a tentative D call TRBD1 (6 bases). Trimming removed 7 bases at V and 10 bases at J, with 19 bases between. The CDR3 contains 13 residues. Germline lookup yields CDR1 LNHDA and CDR2 SQIVND (reference sequence). The CDR3 DNA is TGTGCCAGTACCGGGACAACGGTTCGTGACCAGTACTTC. Protein: CASTGTTVRDQYF.

This clonotype was counted ten times or more. The rearrangement uses TRBV4-1 and TRBJ2-7; no clear D. This CDR3 is 14 amino acids long. V was clipped by 4 bases and J by 3 bases, with 13 bases between them. The germline CDR1 and CDR2 sequences are MGHRA and YSYEKL. CDR3 amino acids: CASSRQRSGYEQYF. The CDR3, as DNA: TGCGCCAGCAGCCGCCAAAGGTCGGGCTACGAGCAGTACTTC.

This clonotype showed up many times. The rearrangement uses TRBV15 and TRBJ1-1; D perhaps matches TRBD1 (5 bases). The germline gives CDR1 LNHNV, CDR2 YYDKDF (reference sequence). The CDR3 runs 14 residues. V was cut by 5 bases and J by 5 bases, with 15 bases left in between. The CDR3 protein is CATSLTDGGTEAFF. The DNA for the CDR3 is TGTGCCACCAGCCTGACAGATGGAGGAACTGAAGCTTTCTTT. Full variable domain (missing parts from reference TRBV15 and TRBJ1-1): DAMVIQNPRYQVTQFGKPVTLSCSQTLNHNVMYWYQQKSSQAPKLLFHYYDKDFNNEADTPDNFQSRRPNTSFCFLDIRSPGLGDTAMYLCATSLTDGGTEAFFGQGTRLTVV.

This clonotype was counted many times. The chain uses TRBV7-6 and TRBJ2-2; 11 nucleotides align to TRBD2. Germline V gene sequence: CDR1 SGHVS, CDR2 FNYEAQ. After removal of 1 base from V and 5 bases from J, the junction contained 3 bases not matched to a gene. This CDR3 comprises 16 residues. The CDR3 loop is CASSLGLAGSTGELFF. The CDR3 DNA follows: TGTGCCAGCAGCTTAGGACTAGCGGGGAGTACCGGGGAGCTGTTTTTT.

Turning to this clonotype: Being one base from a much bigger clone, this may be a read error. This is likely a read error, given that the CDR3 carries no conserved phenylalanine or tryptophan at its end. The DNA is omitted, as the CDR3 cannot be located on it reliably, and the CDR3 follows TCRdb's listing. J is TRBJ2-1 and V is TRBV29-1; the table assigns TRBD2, which was not confirmed against the DNA. The CDR3 is 12 amino acids long, termini counted. CDR1 SQVTM and CDR2 ANQGSEA come from the germline V gene. Here the CDR3 reads CSVAGTSGSWIL.

This clonotype has at least ten counts. The V call is TRBV13, the J call TRBJ2-5; possibly TRBD2 for D (6 bases). V was shortened by 5 bases and J by 2 bases, with 18 bases between the two germline ends. CDR3 length: 16 residues. Germline V gives CDR1 PRHDT, CDR2 FYEKMQ (reference sequence). The CDR3: CASSPRGAIDQETQYF. As DNA, the CDR3 is TGTGCCAGCAGCCCGCGCGGGGCAATCGATCAAGAGACCCAGTACTTC.

This clonotype was recorded at least ten times. The gene calls are TRBV13 and TRBJ1-4; D might be TRBD1 (5 bases). V lost 5 bases and J lost 7, with 11 bases in between. Germline CDR1 and CDR2: PRHDT and FYEKMQ (reference sequence). The CDR3 extends over 13 amino acids. The CDR3 region has the DNA TGTGCCAGCAGCATCGGACATGGTGAAAAACTGTTTTTT. It specifies CASSIGHGEKLFF. The full variable domain, completed using reference TRBV13 and TRBJ1-4, is AAGVIQSPRHLIKEKRETATLKCYPIPRHDTVYWYQQGPGQDPQFLISFYEKMQSDKGSIPDRFSAQQFSDYHSELNMSSLELGDSALYFCASSIGHGEKLFFGSGTQLSVL.

Concerning this clonotype: The junction and the germline gene differ at one end; a read error may be behind it. J is TRBJ2-2 and V is TRBV6-1, with TRBD2 matching 11 bases. Germline lookup yields CDR1 MNHNS and CDR2 SASEGT. CDR3 size: 17 residues. The DNA of the CDR3 is TGTACCAGCAGTGAAGTGGGGACTAGCGGGAACACCGGGGAGCTGTTTTTT. Protein product: CTSSEVGTSGNTGELFF.

In this sample, this clonotype turned up many times. The genes are TRBV11-2 and TRBJ2-2; 9 bases agree with TRBD2. The CDR3 runs to 16 residues. Looked up from germline, CDR1 is SGHAT and CDR2 is FQNNGV. V lost 2 bases to trimming and J lost 7 bases; unmatched junction nucleotides: 8. CDR3 residues: CASSLRGTSNNGELFF. The CDR3 coding sequence is TGTGCCAGCAGCTTACGCGGGACTAGCAATAACGGGGAGCTGTTTTTT. Full variable domain (outside the CDR3, taken from reference TRBV11-2 and TRBJ2-2): EAGVAQSPRYKIIEKRQSVAFWCNPISGHATLYWYQQILGQGPKLLIQFQNNGVVDDSQLPKDRFSAERLKGVDSTLKIQPAKLEDSAVYLCASSLRGTSNNGELFFGEGSRLTVL.

Concerning this clonotype: A junction end diverges from the germline sequence, so it may reflect a read error. V and J are TRBV6-5 and TRBJ2-7; 11 bases agree with TRBD2. The CDR3 consists of 16 residues. From germline, CDR1 is MNHEY and CDR2 SVGAGI. The CDR3: CAGSYRLGLAAYEQYF. DNA of the CDR3: TGTGCCGGCAGTTACCGTCTGGGACTAGCGGCTTACGAGCAGTACTTC.

This clonotype was seen just once. The chain combines TRBV7-9 with TRBJ1-1, with 7 bases identical to TRBD1. V lost 5 bases to trimming and J lost 1 base; unmatched junction nucleotides: 7. This CDR3 has 15 residues. The germline CDR1 and CDR2 sequences are SEHNR and FQNEAQ (reference sequence). CDR3 DNA sequence: TGTGCCAGCAGCCCTTCCCGGGACAGGAACACTGAAGCTTTCTTT. Residues: CASSPSRDRNTEAFF.

This clonotype showed up many times. The chain couples TRBV7-6 to TRBJ2-7; D is uncertain. CDR1 SGHVS and CDR2 FNYEAQ come from the germline V gene. CDR3 length equals 13 residues. Trimming removed 5 bases from V and 7 bases from J, with 15 bases in between. CDR3 residues: CASSLSPSREQYF. The CDR3 nucleotides read TGTGCCAGCAGCCTGTCTCCAAGTCGGGAGCAGTACTTC.

V gene TRBV5-4 combines with J gene TRBJ1-1; D unresolved. In germline, CDR1 is SGHNT, CDR2 YYREEE (reference sequence). V was cut by 2 bases and J by 11 bases, with 10 bases left in between. The CDR3 sequence is 11 residues long. The CDR3 nucleotides are TGTGCCAGCAGCTTCCGGGGAGACGCTTTCTTT. This encodes CASSFRGDAFF.

Concerning this clonotype: This sequence may be a read error, since a much larger clone differs from it by one base. The rearrangement uses TRBV27 and TRBJ2-7, with D possibly being TRBD2 (6 bases). This CDR3 has 13 residues. Per germline, CDR1 MNHEY and CDR2 SMNVEV (reference sequence). Trimming removed 2 bases at V and 5 bases at J, with 10 bases between. The CDR3 spells CASSLTGVNEQYF. Here the CDR3 DNA reads TGTGCCAGCAGTTTAACGGGGGTAAACGAGCAGTACTTC.

This clonotype showed up many times. The genes are TRBV19 and TRBJ1-4; 10 positions match TRBD1. The germline CDR1 and CDR2 sequences are LNHDA and SQIVND (reference sequence). V lost 8 bases to trimming and J lost 1 base; unmatched junction nucleotides: 10. The CDR3 is made up of 17 amino acids. The CDR3, as DNA: TGTGCCAGTTCCCAAATCGACAGGGGGCTAACTAATGAAAAACTGTTTTTT. Encoded protein: CASSQIDRGLTNEKLFF.

In this sample, this clonotype turned up many times. The V gene is TRBV29-1, the J gene TRBJ2-1, with 7 bases aligning to TRBD2. The germline gives CDR1 SQVTM, CDR2 ANQGSEA. CDR3 length: 12 amino acids. J gave up 9 bases and V 4 bases, and 6 bases lay outside the gene matches. Here the CDR3 reads CSVGESGGEQFF. The CDR3 DNA reads as TGCAGCGTTGGGGAGTCGGGAGGTGAGCAGTTCTTC.

In this sample, this clonotype turned up a few times. This clone may be a read error of a much larger clone one base away. The genes are TRBV15 and TRBJ2-3, with D perhaps matching TRBD1 or TRBD2 (6 bases each). The CDR3 loop spans 20 amino acids. CDR1 is LNHNV and CDR2 is YYDKDF in the germline V gene (reference sequence). CDR3 DNA: TGTACCACCAGCAGAGCATGGTCGGTAGCGGAGGGGGGTATTACAGATACGCAGTATTTT. It specifies CTTSRAWSVAEGGITDTQYF.

This clonotype was counted at least ten times. The chain couples TRBV24-1 to TRBJ2-2; 8 nucleotides agree with TRBD1. This CDR3 region has 16 residues. V lost 0 bases to trimming and J lost 3 bases; unmatched junction nucleotides: 2. Per the germline V gene, CDR1 is KGHDR and CDR2 is SFDVKD. The CDR3 protein is CATSDLQQGDTGELFF. The CDR3 coding sequence is TGTGCCACCAGTGATTTGCAACAGGGGGACACCGGGGAGCTGTTTTTT.

The rearrangement links TRBV20-1 to TRBJ2-2, with D perhaps given as TRBD1 or TRBD2 (5 bases each). V lost 5 bases and J lost 5, with 9 bases in between. The CDR3 consists of 12 residues. The germline CDR1 and CDR2 sequences are DFQATT and SNEGSKA (reference sequence). The CDR3: CSAPWGTGELFF. The CDR3 DNA follows: TGCAGTGCTCCTTGGGGGACCGGGGAGCTGTTTTTT.

This clonotype was counted many times. The genes are TRBV24-1 and TRBJ2-2, with D possibly being TRBD1 (6 bases). The germline gives CDR1 KGHDR, CDR2 SFDVKD. Trimming stripped 0 bases from V and 0 bases from J, with 7 bases between. The CDR3 runs to 16 residues. The DNA of the CDR3 is TGTGCCACCAGTGATTTGGGACAGACGAACACCGGGGAGCTGTTTTTT. Translating gives CATSDLGQTNTGELFF.

This clonotype was detected many times. The chain joins TRBV24-1 to TRBJ2-3; 9 bases are a match to TRBD1. Trimming cost V 7 bases and J 2 bases; bases outside gene matches: 12. The CDR3 runs 17 residues. Germline assignment: CDR1 KGHDR and CDR2 SFDVKD. CDR3 coding DNA: TGTGCCACCAGCCACTCCGGGGACAGGGACCACACAGATACGCAGTATTTT. It translates to CATSHSGDRDHTDTQYF.